Each of the 3 T cell receptor beta chains below was sequenced from the same sample in a study of control samples from healthy donors and cancer patients. The repertoire was sequenced with immunoSEQ multiplex PCR; TCRdb's copy has only in-frame clones and lacks some. The sample contains about 150,000 clones, roughly nine tenths of which appear only once. The sample consisted of blood. These receptors all stem from a woman younger than 45 in good health.

The V and J genes are TRBV5-1 and TRBJ2-3, with D possibly matching TRBD2 (6 bases). The V end was cut by 1 base, the J end by 1 base, with 10 bases between. In germline, CDR1 is SGHRS, CDR2 YFSETQ. The CDR3 has 15 amino acids. Written as DNA, the CDR3 is TGCGCCAGCAGCTTGTTAACTAGCCGCACAGATACGCAGTATTTT. It encodes CASSLLTSRTDTQYF.

This sequence joins TRBV19 and TRBJ2-3; 13 bases are a match to TRBD2. CDR1 is LNHDA and CDR2 is SQIVND in the germline V gene (reference sequence). V was clipped by 3 bases and J by 4 bases; unmatched bases: 4. The CDR3 spans 16 residues. CDR3 nucleotides: TGTGCCAGTAGTATGGGACTAGCGGGATTCCCAGATACGCAGTATTTT. It specifies CASSMGLAGFPDTQYF.

This chain links TRBV15 with TRBJ2-1; D is uncertain. Germline-derived CDR1 and CDR2 are LNHNV and YYDKDF (reference sequence). The V end lost 2 bases, the J end lost 6 bases, and 23 bases lay between the germline ends. This CDR3 has 18 amino acids. CDR3 in amino acids: CATSRWVTKVRPGNEQFF. CDR3 sequence (DNA): TGTGCCACCAGCAGATGGGTTACGAAAGTACGTCCTGGCAATGAGCAGTTCTTC.